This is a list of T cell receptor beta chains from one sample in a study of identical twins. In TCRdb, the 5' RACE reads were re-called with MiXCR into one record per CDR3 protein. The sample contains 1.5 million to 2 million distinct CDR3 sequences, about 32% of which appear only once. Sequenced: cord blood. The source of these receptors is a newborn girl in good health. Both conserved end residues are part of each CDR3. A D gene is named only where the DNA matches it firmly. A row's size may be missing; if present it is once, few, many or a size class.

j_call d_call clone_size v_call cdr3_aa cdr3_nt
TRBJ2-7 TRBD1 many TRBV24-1 CATSDGRGSSYEQYF TGTGCCACCAGTGATGGCAGGGGGAGCTCCTACGAGCAGTACTTC
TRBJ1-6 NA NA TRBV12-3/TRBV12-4 CASRGTGFSPLHF TGTGCCAGCAGGGGAACAGGGTTTTCACCCCTCCACTTT
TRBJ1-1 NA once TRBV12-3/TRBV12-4 CASSLARARTNTEAFF TGTGCCAGCAGTTTAGCGAGGGCCCGCACGAACACTGAAGCTTTCTTT
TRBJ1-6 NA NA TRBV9 CASSRGVGRLPLHF TGTGCCAGCAGCCGTGGGGTGGGGCGTCTACCCCTCCACTTT
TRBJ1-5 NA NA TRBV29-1 CSVVGQPQHF TGCAGCGTTGTGGGTCAGCCCCAGCATTTT
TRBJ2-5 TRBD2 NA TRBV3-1 CASSQVLAGWGEQYF TGTGCCAGCAGCCAAGTCCTAGCGGGATGGGGGGAGCAGTACTTC
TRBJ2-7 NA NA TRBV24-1 CATSDLQACEQYF TGTGCCACCAGTGATTTGCAGGCCTGCGAGCAGTACTTC
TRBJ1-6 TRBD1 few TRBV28 CASRPHRGLSYNSPLHF TGTGCCAGCAGGCCCCACAGGGGGCTCTCCTATAATTCACCCCTCCACTTT
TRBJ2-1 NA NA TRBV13 CASSPPDGNERFF TGTGCCAGCAGCCCCCCTGACGGGAATGAGCGGTTCTTC
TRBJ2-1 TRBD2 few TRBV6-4 CASSDSFREGLNEQFF TGTGCCAGCAGTGACTCGTTCCGGGAGGGCCTGAATGAGCAGTTCTTC
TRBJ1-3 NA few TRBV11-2 CASSQLWGPISGNTIYF TGTGCCAGCAGCCAACTTTGGGGGCCGATCTCTGGAAACACCATATATTTT
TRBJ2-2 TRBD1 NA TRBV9 CASSVPTGTGSGELFF TGTGCCAGCAGCGTTCCCACCGGGACAGGGTCCGGGGAGCTGTTTTTT
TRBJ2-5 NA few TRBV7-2 CASSLAGNGQETQYF TGTGCCAGCAGCTTAGCGGGAAATGGACAAGAGACCCAGTACTTC
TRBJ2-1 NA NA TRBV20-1 CSARISGRQVEQFF TGCAGTGCTCGTATTAGCGGCCGACAGGTGGAGCAGTTCTTC
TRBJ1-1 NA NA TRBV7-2 CASSPDRTTFF TGTGCCAGCAGCCCCGACAGAACGACTTTCTTT
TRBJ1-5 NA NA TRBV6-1 CASSTQVLWDQPQHF TGTGCCAGCAGTACCCAGGTCCTTTGGGATCAGCCCCAGCATTTT
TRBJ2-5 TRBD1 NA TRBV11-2 CASSLGAGQAKTQYF TGTGCCAGCAGCTTAGGGGCGGGACAGGCGAAGACCCAGTACTTC
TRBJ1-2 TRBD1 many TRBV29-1 CSENGGGPNYGYTF TGCAGCGAGAACGGAGGGGGCCCTAACTATGGCTACACCTTC
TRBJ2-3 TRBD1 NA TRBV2 CAGGQGASTDTQYF TGTGCCGGGGGACAGGGGGCAAGCACAGATACGCAGTATTTT
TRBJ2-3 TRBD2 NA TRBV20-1 CSAQGTSDTDTQYF TGCAGTGCTCAGGGAACTAGCGACACAGATACGCAGTATTTT
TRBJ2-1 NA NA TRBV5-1 CASKIPGGSHNEQFF TGCGCCAGCAAAATTCCCGGGGGCTCCCACAATGAGCAGTTCTTC
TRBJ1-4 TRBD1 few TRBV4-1 CASSRDRWDEKLFF TGCGCCAGCAGCCGGGACAGGTGGGATGAAAAACTGTTTTTT
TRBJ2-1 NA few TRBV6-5 CASSSSFHEQFF TGTGCCAGCAGTTCTAGTTTCCATGAGCAGTTCTTC
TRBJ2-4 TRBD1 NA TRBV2 CASRRWGDRDGNIQYF TGTGCCAGCAGACGATGGGGGGACAGGGACGGGAACATTCAGTACTTC
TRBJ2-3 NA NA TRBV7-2 CASSPGPFTDTQYF TGTGCCAGCAGCCCCGGACCCTTCACAGATACGCAGTATTTT
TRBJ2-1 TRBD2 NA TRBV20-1 CSARTSFPHREQFF TGCAGTGCCAGGACTAGCTTCCCACATAGGGAGCAGTTCTTC
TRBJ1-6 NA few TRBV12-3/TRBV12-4 CASSLRAVRWSPLHF TGTGCCAGCAGTTTACGGGCAGTAAGGTGGTCACCCCTCCACTTT
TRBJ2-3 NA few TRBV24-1 CATSDADLHEDTQYF TGTGCCACCAGTGACGCAGACTTACATGAAGATACGCAGTATTTT
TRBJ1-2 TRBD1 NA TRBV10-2 CASSESIRDRHNYGYTF TGCGCCAGCAGTGAGTCTATACGGGACAGACATAACTATGGCTACACCTTC
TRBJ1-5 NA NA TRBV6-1 CASSERSDQPQHF TGTGCCAGCAGTGAACGGTCAGATCAGCCCCAGCATTTT
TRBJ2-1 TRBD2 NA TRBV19 CASSRTSGVGEQFF TGTGCCAGTAGCAGGACTAGCGGGGTCGGTGAGCAGTTCTTC
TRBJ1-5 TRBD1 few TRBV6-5 CASNPTGSNQPQHF TGTGCCAGCAACCCGACAGGGTCTAATCAGCCCCAGCATTTT
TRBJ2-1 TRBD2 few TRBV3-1 CASSQDLGTSGRGEQFF TGTGCCAGCAGCCAAGATTTAGGGACTAGCGGGAGGGGTGAGCAGTTCTTC
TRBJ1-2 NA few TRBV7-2 CASSFNGGGNGYTF TGTGCCAGCAGCTTCAATGGCGGGGGAAATGGCTACACCTTC
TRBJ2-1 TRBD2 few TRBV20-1 CSARTSGKRYEQFF TGCAGTGCTAGGACTAGCGGGAAGAGGTATGAGCAGTTCTTC
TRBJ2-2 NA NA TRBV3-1 CASSQVVLSNTGELFF TGTGCCAGCAGCCAAGTTGTCCTATCGAACACCGGGGAGCTGTTTTTT
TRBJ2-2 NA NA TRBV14 CASSQGPQGPNTGELFF TGTGCCAGCAGCCAAGGCCCCCAAGGCCCGAACACCGGGGAGCTGTTTTTT
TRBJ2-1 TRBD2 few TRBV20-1 CSATESKRGTLYNEQFF TGCAGTGCCACCGAGTCCAAGCGGGGGACCCTATACAATGAGCAGTTCTTC
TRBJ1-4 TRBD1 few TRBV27 CASSYGTGGGKLFF TGTGCCAGCAGTTATGGGACAGGGGGGGGAAAACTGTTTTTT
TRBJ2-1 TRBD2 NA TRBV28 CASSFHRAGRVNEQFF TGTGCCAGCAGTTTCCATCGGGCGGGGAGGGTTAATGAGCAGTTCTTC
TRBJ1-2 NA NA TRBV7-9 CASSLAIVSNYGYTF TGTGCCAGCAGCTTAGCGATCGTCTCTAACTATGGCTACACCTTC
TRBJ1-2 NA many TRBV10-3 CAISPDSFGGYTF TGTGCCATCAGCCCCGACAGCTTCGGTGGCTACACCTTC
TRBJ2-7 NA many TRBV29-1 CSVVVVGDEQYF TGCAGCGTTGTGGTAGTGGGTGACGAGCAGTACTTC
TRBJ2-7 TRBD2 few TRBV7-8 CASSLGTSGINYEQYF TGTGCCAGCAGCTTAGGCACTAGCGGGATCAACTACGAGCAGTACTTC
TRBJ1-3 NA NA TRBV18 CASSPTAASGNTIYF TGTGCCAGCTCACCGACAGCCGCCTCTGGAAACACCATATATTTT
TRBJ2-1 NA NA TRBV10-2 CASRDSGEQFF TGCGCCAGCAGAGACAGTGGTGAGCAGTTCTTC
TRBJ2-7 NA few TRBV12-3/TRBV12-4 CASSKIDNEQYF TGTGCCAGCAGCAAGATAGACAATGAGCAGTACTTC
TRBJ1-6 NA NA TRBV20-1 CSATPFSSYNSPLHF TGCAGTGCCACGCCCTTCAGCTCCTATAATTCACCCCTCCACTTT
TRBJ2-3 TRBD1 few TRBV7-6 CASSFGTGGPLSTDTQYF TGTGCCAGCAGCTTCGGGACAGGGGGCCCCCTTAGCACAGATACGCAGTATTTT
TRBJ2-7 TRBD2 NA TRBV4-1 CASSQGILAGVLRNYEQYF TGCGCCAGCAGCCAAGGAATACTAGCGGGAGTCTTGAGGAACTACGAGCAGTACTTC
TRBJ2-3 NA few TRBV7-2 CASSLALGASTDTQYF TGTGCCAGCAGCTTAGCGCTTGGGGCTAGCACAGATACGCAGTATTTT
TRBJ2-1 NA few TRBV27 CASSTRTASYNEQFF TGTGCCAGCAGTACGAGGACGGCCTCCTACAATGAGCAGTTCTTC
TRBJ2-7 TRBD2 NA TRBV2 CVSTEASGNPYEQYF TGTGTCAGCACCGAGGCTAGCGGGAATCCCTACGAGCAGTACTTC
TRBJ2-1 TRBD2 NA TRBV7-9 CASSQLAGELSYNEQFF TGTGCCAGCAGCCAACTAGCGGGAGAACTCTCCTACAATGAGCAGTTCTTC
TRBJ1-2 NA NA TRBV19 CASSLPAAGFIGYTF TGTGCCAGTAGTCTCCCCGCGGCGGGGTTTATTGGCTACACCTTC
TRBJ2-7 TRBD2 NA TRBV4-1 CASSQDRASGGFGSYEQYF TGCGCCAGCAGCCAAGATCGGGCTAGCGGGGGGTTCGGCTCCTACGAGCAGTACTTC
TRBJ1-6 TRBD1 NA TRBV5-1 CASSLEDRDNSPLHF TGCGCCAGCAGCTTAGAGGACAGGGATAATTCACCCCTCCACTTT
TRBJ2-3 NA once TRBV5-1 CANSLDARTDTQYF TGCGCCAACAGCCTGGATGCCCGCACAGATACGCAGTATTTT
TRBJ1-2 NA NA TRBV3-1 CASSSGLPYGYTF TGTGCCAGCAGTTCGGGGCTGCCCTATGGCTACACCTTC
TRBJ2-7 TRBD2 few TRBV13 CASSLRTRSYEQYF TGTGCCAGCAGCTTACGGACTAGGTCCTACGAGCAGTACTTC